This TCR beta chain derives from a study of T cell responses to AZD1222 COVID-19 vaccine. Germline CDR1 and CDR2: MDHEN and SYDVKM. The CDR3 contains 14 residues. Trimming shortened V by 1 base and J by 5 bases, and 9 bases separated the two germline ends. Assay: immunoSEQ multiplex PCR; the TCRdb copy retains only in-frame clones and omits some. The repertoire holds about 150,000 clones, 88% seen once, with around 3.1% in the top ten. This sequence originates from an adult in good health. This chain uses TRBV28 with TRBJ1-5; D not certain. The sequences come from peripheral blood, collected on day 0 of AZD1222 vaccination. In nucleotides, the CDR3 is TGTGCCAGCAGTTTATATAGGAGTGATCAGCCCCAGCATTTT. It yields the protein CASSLYRSDQPQHF. Full variable domain (remainder filled in from reference TRBV28 and TRBJ1-5): DVKVTQSSRYLVKRTGEKVFLECVQDMDHENMFWYRQDPGLGLRLIYFSYDVKMKEKGDIPEGYSVSREKKERFSLILESASTNQTSMYLCASSLYRSDQPQHFGDGTRLSIL.